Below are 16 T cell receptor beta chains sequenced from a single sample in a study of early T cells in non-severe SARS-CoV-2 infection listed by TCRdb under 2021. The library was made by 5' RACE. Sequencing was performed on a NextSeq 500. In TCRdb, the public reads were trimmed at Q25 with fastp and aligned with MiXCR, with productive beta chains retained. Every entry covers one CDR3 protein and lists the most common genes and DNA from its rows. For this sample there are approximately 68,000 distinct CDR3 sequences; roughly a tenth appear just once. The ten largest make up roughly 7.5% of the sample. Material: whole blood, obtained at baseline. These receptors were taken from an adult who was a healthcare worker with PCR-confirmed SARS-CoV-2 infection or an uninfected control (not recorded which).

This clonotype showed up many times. The CDR3, as DNA: TGCAGCGTTGATATGGTGCAAGAGACCCAGTACTTC. Translation: CSVDMVQETQYF. The chain joins TRBV29-1 to TRBJ2-5; D call uncertain. V was shortened by 3 bases and J by 2 bases, with 7 bases between the two germline ends. The CDR3 length is 12 residues. Germline V gene data show CDR1 as SQVTM and CDR2 as ANQGSEA.

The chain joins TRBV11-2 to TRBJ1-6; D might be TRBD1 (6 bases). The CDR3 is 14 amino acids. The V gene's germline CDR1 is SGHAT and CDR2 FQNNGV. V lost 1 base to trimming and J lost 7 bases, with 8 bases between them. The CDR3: CASSLVDRNSPLHF. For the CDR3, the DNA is TGTGCCAGCAGCTTAGTGGACAGAAATTCACCCCTCCACTTT.

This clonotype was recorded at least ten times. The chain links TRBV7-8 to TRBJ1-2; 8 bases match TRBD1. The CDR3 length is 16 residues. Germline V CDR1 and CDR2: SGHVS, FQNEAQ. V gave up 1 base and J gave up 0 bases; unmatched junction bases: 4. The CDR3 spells CASSLGPGQANYGYTF. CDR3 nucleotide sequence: TGTGCCAGCAGCTTAGGTCCGGGACAGGCTAACTATGGCTACACCTTC.

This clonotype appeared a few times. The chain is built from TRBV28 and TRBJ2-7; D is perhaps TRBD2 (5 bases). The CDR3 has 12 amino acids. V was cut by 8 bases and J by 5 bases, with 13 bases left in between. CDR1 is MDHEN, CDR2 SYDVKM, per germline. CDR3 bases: TGTGCCAGCGGCAGAGGGAGAAACGAGCAGTACTTC. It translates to CASGRGRNEQYF.

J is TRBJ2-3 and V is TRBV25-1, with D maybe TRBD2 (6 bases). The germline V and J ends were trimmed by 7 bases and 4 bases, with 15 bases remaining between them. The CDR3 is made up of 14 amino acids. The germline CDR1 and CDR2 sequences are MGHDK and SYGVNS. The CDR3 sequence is CASTGGEVADTQYF. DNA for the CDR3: TGTGCCAGCACGGGCGGGGAAGTAGCAGATACGCAGTATTTT.

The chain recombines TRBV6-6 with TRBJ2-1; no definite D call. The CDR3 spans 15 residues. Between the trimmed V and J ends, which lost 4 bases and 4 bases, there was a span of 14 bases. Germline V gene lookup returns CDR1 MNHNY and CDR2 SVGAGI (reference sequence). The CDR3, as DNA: TGTGCCAGCAGTTCCCACTGGACGGTGTACAATGAGCAGTTCTTC. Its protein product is CASSSHWTVYNEQFF.

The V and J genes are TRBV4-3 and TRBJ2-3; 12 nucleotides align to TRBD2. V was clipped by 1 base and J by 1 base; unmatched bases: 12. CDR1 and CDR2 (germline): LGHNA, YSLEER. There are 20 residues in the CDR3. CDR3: CASSQVPLAGGPVGTDTQYF. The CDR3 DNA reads TGCGCCAGCAGCCAAGTTCCCCTAGCGGGGGGGCCGGTGGGCACAGATACGCAGTATTTT.

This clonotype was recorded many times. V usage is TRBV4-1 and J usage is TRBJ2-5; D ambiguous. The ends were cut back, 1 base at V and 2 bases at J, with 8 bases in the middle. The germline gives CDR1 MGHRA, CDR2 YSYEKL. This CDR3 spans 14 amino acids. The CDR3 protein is CASSQASIQETQYF. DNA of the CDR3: TGCGCCAGCAGCCAAGCTAGTATACAAGAGACCCAGTACTTC.

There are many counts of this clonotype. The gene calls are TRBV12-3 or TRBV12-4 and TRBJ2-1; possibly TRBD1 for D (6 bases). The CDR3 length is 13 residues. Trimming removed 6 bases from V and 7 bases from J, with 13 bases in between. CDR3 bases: TGTGCCAGCAGGTCCGCCACAGGGAATGAGCAGTTCTTC. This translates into CASRSATGNEQFF.

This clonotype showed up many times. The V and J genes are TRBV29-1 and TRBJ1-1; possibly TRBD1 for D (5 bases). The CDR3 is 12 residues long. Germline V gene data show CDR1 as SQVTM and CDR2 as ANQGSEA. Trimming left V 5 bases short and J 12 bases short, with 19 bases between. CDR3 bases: TGCAGCGTTCCTAAAGAGGGTGGGGGTTCTTTCTTT. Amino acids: CSVPKEGGGSFF.

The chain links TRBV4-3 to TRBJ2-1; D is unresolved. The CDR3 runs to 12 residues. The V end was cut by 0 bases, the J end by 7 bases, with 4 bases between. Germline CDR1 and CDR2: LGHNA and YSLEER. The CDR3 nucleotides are TGCGCCAGCAGCCAAGAAAGGAATGAGCAGTTCTTC. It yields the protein CASSQERNEQFF.

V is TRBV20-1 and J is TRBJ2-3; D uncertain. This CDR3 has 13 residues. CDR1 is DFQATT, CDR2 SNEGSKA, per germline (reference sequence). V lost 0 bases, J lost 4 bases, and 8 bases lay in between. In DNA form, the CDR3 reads TGCAGTGCTAGAGACCGAGGTGCAGATACGCAGTATTTT. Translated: CSARDRGADTQYF.

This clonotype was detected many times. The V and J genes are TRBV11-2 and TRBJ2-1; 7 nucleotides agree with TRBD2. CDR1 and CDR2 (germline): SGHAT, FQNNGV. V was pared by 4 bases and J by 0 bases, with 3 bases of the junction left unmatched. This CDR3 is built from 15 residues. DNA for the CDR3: TGTGCCAGCAGCTGGGGGGGTAGCTCCTACAATGAGCAGTTCTTC. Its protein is CASSWGGSSYNEQFF.

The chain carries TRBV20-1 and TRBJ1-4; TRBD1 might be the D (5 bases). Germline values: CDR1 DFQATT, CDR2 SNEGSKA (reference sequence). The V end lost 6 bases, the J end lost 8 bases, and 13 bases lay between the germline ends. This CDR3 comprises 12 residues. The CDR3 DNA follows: TGCAGTGCCATCCGTGGGGGAGAAAAACTGTTTTTT. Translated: CSAIRGGEKLFF.

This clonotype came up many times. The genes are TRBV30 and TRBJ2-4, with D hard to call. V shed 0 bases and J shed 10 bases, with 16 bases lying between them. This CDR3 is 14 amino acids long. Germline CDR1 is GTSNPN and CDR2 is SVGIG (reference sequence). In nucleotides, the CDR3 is TGTGCCTGGAGTGTCGGTGTCCAGTCCGGGATTCAGTACTTC. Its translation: CAWSVGVQSGIQYF.

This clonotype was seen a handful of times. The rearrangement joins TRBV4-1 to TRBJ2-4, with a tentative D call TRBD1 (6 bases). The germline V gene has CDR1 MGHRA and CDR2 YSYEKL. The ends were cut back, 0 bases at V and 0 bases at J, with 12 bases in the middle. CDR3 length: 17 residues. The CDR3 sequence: CASSQDGQIIAKNIQYF. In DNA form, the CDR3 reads TGCGCCAGCAGCCAAGATGGACAGATTATAGCCAAAAACATTCAGTACTTC.